These 25 T cell receptor beta chains came from one sample sequenced in a study of cytomegalovirus exposure and HLA in healthy donors (TCRdb year 2017). Preparation of the library involved the immunoSEQ multiplex PCR assay. For the multiplex PCR, a mixture combining 60 forward primers for TCR Vbeta segments and 13 reverse primers for TCR Jbeta segments was used. The table comes from immuneACCESS by way of TCRdb, which keeps in-frame sequences with V and J called. Part of the clones is missing from these tables; in studies checked, under half for an unresolved V gene and the rest for unknown reasons. Within this sample are around 41,000 clones, with under 60% of them counted one time only. Of the sample, 6% is held by the ten largest clones. Specimen: PBMCs. These receptors all come from a man in his 60s in good health and CMV-seronegative.

The chain recombines TRBV2 with TRBJ1-1; D may be TRBD1 (5 bases). The CDR3 extends over 14 amino acids. V lost 7 bases and J 4 bases, leaving 16 bases between the germline ends. Germline V gene lookup returns CDR1 SNHLY and CDR2 FYNNEI. The DNA of the CDR3 is TGTGCCAGCACATGGGGGGACCTGGGCACTGAAGCTTTCTTT. This sequence encodes CASTWGDLGTEAFF.

The J gene is TRBJ2-1, the V gene TRBV5-1, with 9 bases matching TRBD2. CDR3 length: 14 residues. Trimming at V came to 2 bases and at J to 5 bases, leaving 2 bases not matched to a gene. The V gene's germline CDR1 is SGHRS and CDR2 YFSETQ. The CDR3 region is CASSFLAGDNEQFF. The CDR3 region has the DNA TGCGCCAGCAGCTTCTTAGCGGGAGACAATGAGCAGTTCTTC.

This clone was seen a single time. The genes are TRBV6-5 and TRBJ2-7; D possibly corresponds to TRBD1 (6 bases). CDR3 length equals 13 residues. Germline V gene sequence: CDR1 MNHEY, CDR2 SVGAGI. V dropped 10 bases and J dropped 5 bases, with 18 bases sitting between them. DNA for the CDR3: TGTGCCACCAGACGGCAGGGGTCCAACGAGCAGTACTTC. Amino acid sequence: CATRRQGSNEQYF.

V is TRBV4-1 and J is TRBJ2-7; 9 bases agree with TRBD1. V lost 5 bases and J lost 3; bases outside the gene matches: 2. CDR1 MGHRA and CDR2 YSYEKL come from the germline V gene. This CDR3 is built from 13 residues. The CDR3 is CASSWGQGYEQYF. The CDR3 DNA reads as TGCGCCAGCAGCTGGGGACAGGGCTACGAGCAGTACTTC.

J is TRBJ2-3 and V is TRBV29-1; no firm D call. The CDR3 is 11 amino acids. The germline V and J ends were trimmed by 6 bases and 2 bases, with 6 bases remaining between them. Germline V lookup: CDR1 SQVTM, CDR2 ANQGSEA. CDR3 DNA: TGCAGCGTCGGAGTCACAGATACGCAGTATTTT. It translates to CSVGVTDTQYF.

The V gene is TRBV7-7, the J gene TRBJ2-5; D might be TRBD1 (5 bases). The CDR3 loop spans 14 amino acids. The V gene lost 1 base and the J gene lost 1 base, with 7 bases spanning the gap. Looked up from germline, CDR1 is SSHAT and CDR2 is FNYEAQ (reference sequence). The CDR3 DNA reads TGTGCCAGCAGCTTAGGACAGTCCCAAGAGACCCAGTACTTC. It encodes CASSLGQSQETQYF.

The chain uses TRBV30 and TRBJ1-3; D uncertain. The length of the CDR3 is 15 residues. Trimming took off 3 bases at V and 2 bases at J, with 14 bases between the two ends. Looked up from germline, CDR1 is GTSNPN and CDR2 is SVGIG (reference sequence). This CDR3 reads CAWSLRRGAGNTIYF. DNA of the CDR3: TGTGCCTGGAGCCTCCGACGGGGAGCTGGAAACACCATATATTTT.

The V call is TRBV19, the J call TRBJ1-1; 9 bases line up with TRBD1. The V gene end was trimmed by 7 bases and the J gene end by 6 bases; junction bases not matched to a gene: 6. The CDR3 contains 13 residues. Germline V gene lookup returns CDR1 LNHDA and CDR2 SQIVND (reference sequence). The CDR3 region has the DNA TGTGCCAGTATGGGGACAGGGTATTCTGAAGCTTTCTTT. It yields the protein CASMGTGYSEAFF.

This chain uses TRBV4-3 with TRBJ2-2, with D perhaps matching TRBD1 (6 bases). CDR3 length: 15 amino acids. V dropped 0 bases and J dropped 9 bases, with 14 bases sitting between them. Germline V lookup: CDR1 LGHNA, CDR2 YSLEER. CDR3 residues: CASSQEGHGVRELFF. CDR3 in DNA: TGCGCCAGCAGCCAAGAGGGACATGGGGTAAGGGAGCTGTTTTTT.

This clone was recorded a few times. The chain carries TRBV15 and TRBJ1-1, with a tentative D call TRBD1 (6 bases). This CDR3 is built from 14 residues. The ends were cut back, 3 bases at V and 1 base at J, with 9 bases in the middle. The germline gives CDR1 LNHNV, CDR2 YYDKDF (reference sequence). This CDR3 is CATSRDRKNTEAFF. The CDR3 DNA is TGTGCCACCAGCAGGGACAGAAAGAACACTGAAGCTTTCTTT.

The chain has TRBV29-1 and TRBJ2-6, with 8 bases that match TRBD1. This CDR3 contains 12 residues. In germline, CDR1 is SQVTM, CDR2 ANQGSEA. V shed 7 bases, J shed 12 bases, and the junction held 8 bases outside the gene matches. The CDR3 reads CSAWTGFGVLTF. As DNA, the CDR3 is TGCAGCGCCTGGACAGGGTTCGGCGTCCTGACTTTC. The full variable domain, in which reference TRBV29-1 and TRBJ2-6 provide the parts outside the CDR3, is SAVISQKPSRDICQRGTSLTIQCQVDSQVTMMFWYRQQPGQSLTLIATANQGSEATYESGFVIDKFPISRPNLTFSTLTVSNMSPEDSSIYLCSAWTGFGVLTFGAGSRLTVL.

The chain is built from TRBV2 and TRBJ1-5; D remains unclear. Germline V gene lookup returns CDR1 SNHLY and CDR2 FYNNEI. The ends were cut back, 4 bases at V and 9 bases at J, with 7 bases in the middle. This CDR3 contains 11 residues. CDR3 in DNA: TGTGCCAGCAGTGCCTTCGGGCCCCAGCATTTT. It specifies CASSAFGPQHF.

The chain recombines TRBV29-1 with TRBJ1-2; 7 bases are a match to TRBD1. V shed 1 base and J 6 bases; nucleotides not matched to a gene: 11. CDR1 and CDR2 from the germline V gene are SQVTM and ANQGSEA. The CDR3 extends over 15 amino acids. CDR3 DNA: TGCAGCGTTGAAGCGGACAGGCTCGGGTCGAATGGCTACACCTTC. Amino acid sequence: CSVEADRLGSNGYTF.

The chain carries TRBV27 and TRBJ2-2; 7 nucleotides agree with TRBD2. The CDR3 covers 19 residues. Germline lookup yields CDR1 MNHEY and CDR2 SMNVEV (reference sequence). Trimming cost V 3 bases and J 1 base; bases outside gene matches: 14. CDR3 sequence (DNA): TGTGCCAGCAGTTTGGGCGGGGACTATACTATCCGGAACACCGGGGAGCTGTTTTTT. This gives the protein CASSLGGDYTIRNTGELFF.

The CDR3 nucleotides are TGTGCCAGCAGCTTAGGGACAGGGGGGGTAAATGAGCAGTTCTTC. Translated: CASSLGTGGVNEQFF. J is TRBJ2-1 and V is TRBV7-2, with 10 positions matching TRBD1. Losses at the gene ends were 1 base for V and 7 bases for J; bases not matched to a gene: 4. The germline CDR1 and CDR2 sequences are SGHTA and FQGNSA. CDR3 length: 15 amino acids.

The chain uses TRBV20-1 and TRBJ1-2; the D is unclear. The germline V gene encodes CDR1 DFQATT and CDR2 SNEGSKA (reference sequence). Trimming took 3 bases from V and 4 from J, leaving 6 bases between them. This CDR3 contains 11 residues. The CDR3 is CSASNSYGYTF. CDR3 nucleotides: TGCAGTGCTAGTAACAGCTATGGCTACACCTTC.

This clone appeared a few times. The CDR3 sequence: CASRLLGQSNQPQHF. The CDR3 bases are TGTGCCAGCAGACTGCTGGGACAGTCAAATCAGCCCCAGCATTTT. This chain joins TRBV6-5 and TRBJ1-5; 7 nucleotides agree with TRBD1. Trimming removed 6 bases from V and 4 bases from J; junction bases left unmatched: 9. The CDR3 is 15 amino acids. From germline, CDR1 is MNHEY and CDR2 SVGAGI.

This chain connects TRBV5-4 to TRBJ2-5; a possible D gene is TRBD1 (5 bases). In germline, CDR1 is SGHNT, CDR2 YYREEE (reference sequence). This CDR3 has 13 residues. The CDR3 region is CATNKGRQETQYF. DNA of the CDR3: TGTGCTACAAACAAGGGGCGCCAAGAGACCCAGTACTTC.

This clone occurred a few times. V is TRBV5-8 and J is TRBJ2-1; 10 bases agree with TRBD2. V was pared by 1 base and J by 0 bases, with 7 bases of the junction left unmatched. The CDR3 is 18 residues long. Germline CDR1 SGHTS, CDR2 YDEGEE. CDR3 sequence (DNA): TGTGCCAGCAGCTTGCTTTCGACTAGCGGGTACTCCTACAATGAGCAGTTCTTC. Protein: CASSLLSTSGYSYNEQFF. Variable domain in full (rest from reference TRBV5-8 and TRBJ2-1): EAGVTQSPTHLIKTRGQQATLRCSPISGHTSVYWYQQALGLGLQFLLWYDEGEERNRGNFPPRFSGRQFPNYSSELNVNALELEDSALYLCASSLLSTSGYSYNEQFFGPGTRLTVL.

This clone has ten or more counts. V and J are TRBV7-2 and TRBJ1-5; 10 bases map to TRBD1. This CDR3 contains 17 residues. The germline CDR1 and CDR2 sequences are SGHTA and FQGNSA. V lost 0 bases to trimming and J lost 2 bases; unmatched junction nucleotides: 4. The CDR3 reads CASSLAGDRGGNQPQHF. Written as DNA, the CDR3 is TGTGCCAGCAGCTTAGCGGGGGACAGGGGTGGCAATCAGCCCCAGCATTTT.

The chain links TRBV5-6 to TRBJ1-5; TRBD1 matches 9 bases. CDR1 and CDR2 from the germline V gene are SGHDT and YYEEEE. The length of the CDR3 is 14 residues. J lost 2 bases, V lost 4 bases, and 1 base had no gene match. This CDR3 reads CASSRDRGNQPQHF. CDR3 bases: TGTGCCAGCAGCCGGGACAGGGGCAATCAGCCCCAGCATTTT.

The V call is TRBV6-5, the J call TRBJ1-3; TRBD1 might be the D (6 bases). The CDR3 is made up of 12 amino acids. Germline lookup yields CDR1 MNHEY and CDR2 SVGAGI. The ends were cut back, 5 bases at V and 14 bases at J, with 16 bases in the middle. The DNA of the CDR3 is TGTGCCAGCAGTCCCCCCGGGGACACGGTATATTTT. This encodes CASSPPGDTVYF.

Ten or more counts support this clone. The V and J genes are TRBV5-1 and TRBJ1-1, with 9 bases lining up with TRBD1. The CDR3 runs 17 residues. In germline, CDR1 is SGHRS, CDR2 YFSETQ. V shed 4 bases and J 3 bases; nucleotides not matched to a gene: 13. The CDR3 DNA follows: TGCGCCAGCAGCGGAAATCGGGACAGGGCCTTTTACACTGAAGCTTTCTTT. Protein sequence: CASSGNRDRAFYTEAFF. The full variable domain, completed using reference TRBV5-1 and TRBJ1-1, is KAGVTQTPRYLIKTRGQQVTLSCSPISGHRSVSWYQQTPGQGLQFLFEYFSETQRNKGNFPGRFSGRQFSNSRSEMNVSTLELGDSALYLCASSGNRDRAFYTEAFFGQGTRLTVV.

The gene calls are TRBV7-9 and TRBJ2-5; TRBD2 is a possible D gene (6 bases). The length of the CDR3 is 14 residues. Trimming shortened V by 5 bases and J by 3 bases, and 13 bases separated the two germline ends. The germline V gene encodes CDR1 SEHNR and CDR2 FQNEAQ (reference sequence). This CDR3 is CASSIGSHKETQYF. CDR3 in DNA: TGTGCCAGCAGCATCGGGAGCCATAAAGAGACCCAGTACTTC.

The V and J genes are TRBV7-2 and TRBJ1-2, with D possibly matching TRBD1 (6 bases). This CDR3 spans 13 amino acids. Trimming cost V 1 base and J 4 bases, with 7 bases left between them. CDR1 is SGHTA and CDR2 is FQGNSA in the germline V gene. For the CDR3, the DNA is TGTGCCAGCAGCTTAGGGGGGCGCTATGGCTACACCTTC. This translates into CASSLGGRYGYTF.